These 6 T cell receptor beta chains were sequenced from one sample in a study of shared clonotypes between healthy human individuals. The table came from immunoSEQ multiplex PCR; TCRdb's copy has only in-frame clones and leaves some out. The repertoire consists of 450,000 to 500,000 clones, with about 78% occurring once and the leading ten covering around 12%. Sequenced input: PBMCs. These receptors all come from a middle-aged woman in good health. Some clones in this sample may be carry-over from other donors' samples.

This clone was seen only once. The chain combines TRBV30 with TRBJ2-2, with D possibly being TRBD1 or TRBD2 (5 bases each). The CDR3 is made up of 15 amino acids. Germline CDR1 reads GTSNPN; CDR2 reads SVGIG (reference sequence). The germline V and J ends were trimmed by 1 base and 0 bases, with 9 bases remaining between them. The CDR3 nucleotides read TGTGCCTGGAGTGGTGGGACGGCGAACACCGGGGAGCTGTTTTTT. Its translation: CAWSGGTANTGELFF.

The CDR3 spells CASSSGQTSGGELFF. The CDR3, as DNA: TGTGCCAGCAGCTCTGGACAGACCAGTGGCGGGGAGCTGTTTTTT. This rearrangement joins TRBV7-6 to TRBJ2-2; possibly TRBD1 for D (6 bases). The CDR3 runs to 15 residues. V gave up 4 bases and J gave up 7 bases, with 16 bases separating them. Germline V gives CDR1 SGHVS, CDR2 FNYEAQ.

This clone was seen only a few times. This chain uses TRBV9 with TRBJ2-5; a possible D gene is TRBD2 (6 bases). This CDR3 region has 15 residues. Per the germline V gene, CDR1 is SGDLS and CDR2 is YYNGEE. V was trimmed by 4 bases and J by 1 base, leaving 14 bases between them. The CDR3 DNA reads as TGTGCCAGCAGCCCATTTGCGGGATTCCAAGAGACCCAGTACTTC. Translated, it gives CASSPFAGFQETQYF.

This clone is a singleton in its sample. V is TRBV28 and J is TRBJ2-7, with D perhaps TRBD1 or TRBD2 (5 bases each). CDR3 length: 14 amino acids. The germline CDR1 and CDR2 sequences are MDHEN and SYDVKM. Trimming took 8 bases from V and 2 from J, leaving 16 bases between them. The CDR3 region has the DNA TGTGCCAGCTCCCGGGACCCACGGACCTACGAGCAGTACTTC. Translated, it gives CASSRDPRTYEQYF.

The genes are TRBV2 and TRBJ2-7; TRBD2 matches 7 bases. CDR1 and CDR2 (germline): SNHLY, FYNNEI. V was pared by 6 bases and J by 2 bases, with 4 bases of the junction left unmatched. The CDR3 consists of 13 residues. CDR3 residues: CASRSGVTYEQYF. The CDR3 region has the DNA TGTGCCAGCAGGAGCGGGGTTACCTACGAGCAGTACTTC.

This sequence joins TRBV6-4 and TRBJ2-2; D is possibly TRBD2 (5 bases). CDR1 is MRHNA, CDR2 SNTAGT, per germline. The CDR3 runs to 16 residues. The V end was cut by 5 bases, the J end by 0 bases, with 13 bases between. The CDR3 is CASSQKPGTNTGELFF. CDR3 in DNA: TGTGCCAGCAGTCAAAAACCCGGGACGAACACCGGGGAGCTGTTTTTT.